The subject of this entry is one T cell receptor beta chain. Its antigen remains unknown. Profiled with immunoSEQ multiplex PCR; TCRdb holds only in-frame clones, not every one. Among 70,000 or so clones listed, roughly 90% were seen once. The data were taken from a study of lymphopenia after photon versus proton radiotherapy. Whole-study results and caveats: Post-nadir diversity loss with photons came from oligoclonal expansion, particularly CD8+ Temra cells. Only patients who died were analyzed for survival; proton advantage is unproven. Proton therapy kept repertoires fairly stable, unlike photons, which gained effector/memory cells. In patients who died, overall survival fell as post-nadir TCR diversity dropped more.

V lost 0 bases, J lost 1 base, and 9 bases lay in between. Germline V lookup: CDR1 SGHDN, CDR2 FVKESK. The CDR3 has 15 residues. Sequenced here: peripheral blood, sampled from a patient treated with photon-based radiotherapy. The clonotype originates from a woman aged 65 to 85 with pancreatic cancer. The chain is built from TRBV14 and TRBJ2-5; TRBD1 is a possible D gene (6 bases). The CDR3 loop is CASSQEGAGQETQYF. CDR3 coding DNA: TGTGCCAGCAGCCAAGAGGGGGCAGGCCAAGAGACCCAGTACTTC.